The clone carrying this T cell receptor (beta chain) was seen more than once but under ten times. Its antigen is not known. CDR3-region Arm-PCR and iRepertoire HTBI primers produced the TCR beta libraries. MiXCR was run by TCRdb on the multiplex PCR reads, yielding one entry per CDR3 protein. The table lists approximately 270,000 distinct CDR3 sequences, roughly 18% of them singletons, with less than 15% in the top ten. The data originate from a study of regulatory T cells in long-lasting Graves disease. Trimming removed 4 bases from V and 2 bases from J; junction bases left unmatched: 5. This CDR3 contains 15 residues. The germline V gene has CDR1 SGHRS and CDR2 YFSETQ. Indicated time point: newly diagnosed GD, antithyroid drugs for less than 3 months. Scientists built the TCR library using RNA that was extracted from PBMCs. Tubes containing EDTA received nine milliliters of drawn peripheral blood.

The study's findings and limits: Accuracy might have suffered from few samples.

Another study also made use of these data, one on T cells in Graves' hyperthyroidism and ophthalmopathy. Per that paper: For Graves' hyperthyroidism to be stable, ophthalmopathy could not progress within 18 months. An initial round of RT-PCR targeting the TCR CDR3 relied on the HTBI primer set.

The sequenced sample was peripheral blood mononuclear cells (PBMCs), obtained at new diagnosis, from a patient treated with antithyroid drugs. This TCR derives from a woman aged 30 to 39 with Graves disease. This chain uses TRBV5-1 with TRBJ2-2; 7 bases agree with TRBD1. The CDR3 DNA is TGCGCCAGCAGCCCCGGGACAGTTAACACCGGGGAGCTGTTTTTT. Amino acids: CASSPGTVNTGELFF.